What follows is one T cell receptor (beta chain) and its context. Its matching antigen is unknown. At one end the junction does not follow the germline gene, possibly because of a read error. This sample is part of a study of T cell responses to AZD1222 COVID-19 vaccine. General study points: Scientists sampled the repertoires only once the peak T cell response had passed. Baseline serostatus was positive in only six AZD1222 recipients. Mostly white British, mostly female donors; authors suggested clonal diversity may be underestimated. Regions 160-218 and 743-854 dominated among vaccine-associated CD4 TCRs spanning spike.

CDR1 is SNHLY and CDR2 is FYNNEI in the germline V gene. This CDR3 has 12 residues. Produced via immunoSEQ multiplex PCR; TCRdb's table is partial and in-frame only. The profile covers 150,000 or so clones, with around 89% appearing a single time and over 12% taken by the ten largest. The clonotype originates from an adult in good health. The sequencing used peripheral blood, collected on day 0 of AZD1222 vaccination. V is TRBV2 and J is TRBJ2-5; a possible D gene is TRBD1 (6 bases). The DNA for the CDR3 is TGTGCCAGCAGGGCGGACAGTCCAGGGTCGGACTTC. This codes for CASRADSPGSDF.